This is a list of T cell receptor beta chains from one sample in a study of neurological immune-mediated disorders. MiXCR, applied by TCRdb to the 5' RACE reads, yields one record per CDR3 protein. The sample has around 71,000 distinct CDR3 sequences; roughly an eighth are singletons. The specimen sequenced was PBMCs. These receptors were taken from a female donor with HTLV-1-associated myelopathy (HAM/TSP). CDR3s include the opening cysteine and the closing phenylalanine or tryptophan. Fields, in order: clone size, J gene, V gene, D gene, CDR3 protein, CDR3 DNA. The D gene is left open where the match is weak. Size is stated for part of the rows, as once, few or many counts, or as a class when the clone is expanded.

>many|TRBJ2-7|TRBV4-1|NA
CASSPGPYEQYF
TGCGCCAGCAGCCCGGGCCCCTACGAGCAGTACTTC
>few|TRBJ2-1|TRBV6-5|NA
CASSYRGPPYNEQFF
TGTGCCAGCAGTTACCGAGGGCCGCCCTACAATGAGCAGTTCTTC
>many|TRBJ2-1|TRBV5-1|NA
CASSQNTGRRGDEQFF
TGCGCCAGCAGCCAAAATACGGGACGTAGGGGAGATGAGCAGTTCTTC
>NA|TRBJ1-2|TRBV29-1|NA
CSVEDHSLLRGGIYGYTF
TGCAGCGTTGAAGATCACTCCTTGTTACGGGGGGGTATCTATGGCTACACCTTC
>many|TRBJ2-5|TRBV6-5|NA
CASRQTGRQETQYF
TGTGCCAGCAGACAGACAGGTAGACAAGAGACCCAGTACTTC
>many|TRBJ2-3|TRBV20-1|NA
CSAREPGTGDTQYF
TGCAGTGCTAGAGAGCCAGGGACCGGCGATACGCAGTATTTT
>many|TRBJ1-1|TRBV29-1|NA
CSVAGGVSTEAFF
TGCAGCGTGGCGGGGGGGGTATCCACTGAAGCTTTCTTT
>many|TRBJ2-1|TRBV24-1|NA
CATTRGLEQFF
TGTGCCACCACCAGGGGCCTGGAGCAGTTCTTC
>many|TRBJ1-2|TRBV7-2|TRBD1
CASSSSTGSYGYTF
TGTGCCAGCAGCTCCTCGACAGGGTCCTATGGCTACACCTTC
>many|TRBJ2-3|TRBV3-1|NA
CASSQRDSMDTQYF
TGTGCCAGCAGCCAAAGGGACTCGATGGATACGCAGTATTTT
>many|TRBJ2-1|TRBV4-2|TRBD2
CASSQVLAGDNEQFF
TGTGCCAGCAGCCAAGTACTAGCGGGGGACAATGAGCAGTTCTTC
>NA|TRBJ1-5|TRBV20-1|NA
CSVASPKGGHQPQHF
TGCAGTGTAGCGAGCCCAAAAGGGGGGCATCAGCCCCAGCATTTT
>NA|TRBJ2-5|TRBV7-6|TRBD2
CASRKNSGGAAETQYF
TGTGCCAGCAGGAAGAATAGCGGGGGGGCCGCGGAGACCCAGTACTTC
>NA|TRBJ2-3|TRBV27|NA
CASSFALGTQYF
TGTGCCAGCAGTTTTGCCCTGGGTACGCAGTATTTT
>many|TRBJ2-5|TRBV5-1|NA
CASSFRQEVETQYF
TGCGCCAGCAGCTTTCGACAGGAGGTAGAGACCCAGTACTTC
>many|TRBJ1-3|TRBV10-3|NA
CANKGSGNTIYF
TGTGCCAACAAGGGTTCTGGAAACACCATATATTTT
>many|TRBJ1-1|TRBV29-1|NA
CSVASRARNTEAFF
TGCAGCGTTGCCTCCCGTGCGCGGAACACTGAAGCTTTCTTT